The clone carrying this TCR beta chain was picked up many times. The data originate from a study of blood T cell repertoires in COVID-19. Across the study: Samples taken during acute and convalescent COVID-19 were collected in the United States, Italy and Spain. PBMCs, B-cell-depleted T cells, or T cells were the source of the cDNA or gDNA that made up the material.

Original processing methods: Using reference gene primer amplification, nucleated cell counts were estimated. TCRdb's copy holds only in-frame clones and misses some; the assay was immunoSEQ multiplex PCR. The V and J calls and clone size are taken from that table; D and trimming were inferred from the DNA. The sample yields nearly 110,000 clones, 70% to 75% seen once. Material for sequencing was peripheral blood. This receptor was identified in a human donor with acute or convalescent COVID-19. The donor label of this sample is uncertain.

Here the CDR3 reads CASSSWDRSKNGYTF. CDR3 sequence (DNA): TGTGCCAGCAGCTCTTGGGACAGGTCGAAGAATGGCTACACCTTC. J is TRBJ1-2 and V is TRBV11-2; 8 bases match TRBD1. Unmatched junction bases numbered 10, after V lost 4 bases and J lost 6 bases. CDR1 and CDR2 from the germline V gene are SGHAT and FQNNGV. The CDR3 is 15 residues long.